The 19 T cell receptor beta chains below come from one sample, sequenced in a study of naive and memory T cell subsets. Whole-study results and caveats: Naive repertoires, especially CD8, held a few larger clonotypes, possibly memory cells re-expressing CD45RA.

Both TRBC1 and TRBC2 were covered by a beta constant-region primer of two equimolar oligonucleotides. Four rounds of PCR amplified the ligated cDNA using nested alpha and beta constant-region primers plus SP2. In TCRdb, the UMI-ligation and nested PCR reads were re-called with MiXCR into one record per CDR3 protein. The sample lists 150,000 or so distinct CDR3 sequences, 22% occurring once. These receptors have no known antigen. Material for sequencing was naive CD4+ T cells from blood. The receptors originated from a human donor in good health.

This clonotype has only a few counts. The chain uses TRBV28 and TRBJ2-1; 7 bases fit TRBD1. The trim removed 7 bases at V and 0 bases at J, leaving 6 bases unmatched. The CDR3 covers 15 residues. Germline values: CDR1 MDHEN, CDR2 SYDVKM. The DNA of the CDR3 is TGTGCCAGCAACCTACAGGGGAGCTCCTACAATGAGCAGTTCTTC. It translates to CASNLQGSSYNEQFF.

The J gene is TRBJ2-1, the V gene TRBV29-1, with 13 nucleotides matching TRBD2. The CDR3 sequence is 19 residues long. CDR1 and CDR2 from the germline V gene are SQVTM and ANQGSEA. J was trimmed by 8 bases and V by 6 bases; bases with no gene match: 22. This CDR3 is CSVLRDRVQLAGGPDEQFF. The CDR3 DNA follows: TGCAGCGTCCTCCGGGACAGGGTTCAACTAGCGGGAGGGCCTGATGAGCAGTTCTTC.

This clonotype turned up a few times. The J gene is TRBJ1-4, the V gene TRBV6-1; 10 nucleotides line up with TRBD1. The CDR3 sequence is 17 residues long. Germline V gene sequence: CDR1 MNHNS, CDR2 SASEGT. This chain's CDR3 is CGPYIFGQGDLNEKLFF. The CDR3 DNA is TGTGGACCTTATATCTTTGGACAGGGGGACCTTAATGAAAAACTGTTTTTT.

The rearrangement joins TRBV6-6 to TRBJ1-5; 10 bases align to TRBD1. CDR3 length: 16 amino acids. Per germline, CDR1 MNHNY and CDR2 SVGAGI (reference sequence). J was trimmed by 6 bases and V by 7 bases; bases with no gene match: 12. The CDR3 spells CASKQTGTGDGQPQHF. The CDR3 nucleotides read TGTGCCAGCAAACAGACCGGGACAGGGGACGGTCAGCCCCAGCATTTT.

This chain connects TRBV20-1 to TRBJ2-7, with D possibly called TRBD1 or TRBD2 (7 bases each). Germline V lookup: CDR1 DFQATT, CDR2 SNEGSKA (reference sequence). This CDR3 is built from 13 residues. Trimming removed 2 bases from V and 3 bases from J, with 11 bases in between. CDR3 in DNA: TGCAGTGCTAGATCCAGGGGGGGCTACGAGCAGTACTTC. This encodes CSARSRGGYEQYF.

This clonotype was picked up many times. V is TRBV7-9 and J is TRBJ2-1, with D tentatively TRBD1 or TRBD2 (5 bases each). The CDR3 extends over 14 amino acids. V lost 3 bases to trimming and J lost 5 bases, with 11 bases between them. Germline loops: CDR1 SEHNR, CDR2 FQNEAQ (reference sequence). The CDR3 DNA reads as TGTGCCAGCAGCTTCCCGGGACCTAACAATGAGCAGTTCTTC. Encoded protein: CASSFPGPNNEQFF.

This clonotype was recorded once. The chain links TRBV5-1 to TRBJ2-3; 10 bases agree with TRBD2. Germline values: CDR1 SGHRS, CDR2 YFSETQ. Unmatched junction bases numbered 2, after V lost 7 bases and J lost 3 bases. This CDR3 has 13 amino acids. CDR3: CASGSGRTDTQYF. CDR3 nucleotides: TGCGCCAGCGGTAGCGGGAGGACAGATACGCAGTATTTT.

This chain uses TRBV20-1 with TRBJ2-4; 10 positions match TRBD2. This CDR3 has 14 residues. The trim removed 2 bases at V and 9 bases at J, leaving 7 bases unmatched. Germline values: CDR1 DFQATT, CDR2 SNEGSKA (reference sequence). The CDR3 nucleotides read TGCAGTGCTAGACCCCAAGCGGGAGGGGTCATTCAGTACTTC. It is translated as CSARPQAGGVIQYF.

The sample holds a few counts of this clonotype. The rearrangement uses TRBV20-1 and TRBJ1-1; no clear D. Germline V gene sequence: CDR1 DFQATT, CDR2 SNEGSKA (reference sequence). V dropped 1 base and J dropped 5 bases, with 8 bases sitting between them. The CDR3 runs to 12 residues. The CDR3 nucleotides are TGCAGTGCTAGAGCCAAGGTTACTGAAGCTTTCTTT. Protein product: CSARAKVTEAFF.

This clonotype was found a few times. V usage is TRBV1 and J usage is TRBJ1-5; TRBD1 reflects the table's D call only, with no check against the DNA. TRBV1 corresponds to a pseudogene. The CDR3 has 15 amino acids. This CDR3 reads CTSSQDRTGPQPQHF. The CDR3 DNA reads as TGCACCAGCAGCCAAGATCGAACAGGGCCTCAGCCCCAGCATTTT.

The chain carries TRBV5-5 and TRBJ2-5; D ambiguous. Germline loops: CDR1 SGHKS, CDR2 YYEKEE (reference sequence). The CDR3 has 14 residues. V shed 2 bases and J shed 2 bases, with 10 bases lying between them. CDR3 nucleotide sequence: TGTGCCAGCAGCTTCTTGGCACGGCAAGAGACCCAGTACTTC. Its protein is CASSFLARQETQYF.

This clonotype occurred many times. The chain combines TRBV19 with TRBJ2-1, with 12 nucleotides matching TRBD2. This CDR3 comprises 15 residues. CDR1 is LNHDA, CDR2 SQIVND, per germline (reference sequence). V was clipped by 4 bases and J by 4 bases; unmatched bases: 2. In DNA, the CDR3 is TGTGCCAGTAGTACACTAGCGGGAGGATACAATGAGCAGTTCTTC. This sequence encodes CASSTLAGGYNEQFF.

This clonotype was picked up many times. The CDR3 loop reads CSARAPNQGEQFF. The CDR3 nucleotides read TGCAGTGCTAGAGCCCCTAATCAGGGTGAGCAGTTCTTC. The rearrangement links TRBV20-1 to TRBJ2-1; tentative D call: TRBD1 (5 bases). V lost 1 base and J 9 bases, leaving 13 bases between the germline ends. CDR3 length: 13 residues. Germline V gives CDR1 DFQATT, CDR2 SNEGSKA (reference sequence).

This clonotype has more than one count but fewer than ten. The germline gene is not matched at one end of the junction; a read error may be the cause. This CDR3 reads CASRERGSSYDEQFF. As DNA, the CDR3 is TGCGCCAGCAGAGAGAGGGGGAGTAGCTACGATGAGCAGTTCTTC. The chain combines TRBV5-1 with TRBJ2-1; weak D call: TRBD1 (6 bases). The CDR3 is made up of 15 amino acids. CDR1 is SGHRS and CDR2 is YFSETQ in the germline V gene.

This clonotype was observed once. The chain joins TRBV6-1 to TRBJ1-6, with no clear D. CDR1 MNHNS and CDR2 SASEGT come from the germline V gene. The V and J ends lost 0 bases and 5 bases respectively, with 8 bases between them. The CDR3 is 15 amino acids. As DNA, the CDR3 is TGTGCCAGCAGTGAAGCGACATCAAATAATTCACCCCTCCACTTT. Translated, it gives CASSEATSNNSPLHF.

The sample holds many counts of this clonotype. For the CDR3, the DNA is TGTGCCATCAGCCTATCGACTAGCGGTACAGATACGCAGTATTTT. Translated, it gives CAISLSTSGTDTQYF. The chain is built from TRBV10-3 and TRBJ2-3; 9 positions match TRBD2. The V gene end was trimmed by 6 bases and the J gene end by 3 bases; junction bases not matched to a gene: 7. The germline CDR1 and CDR2 sequences are ENHRY and SYGVKD. The CDR3 loop spans 15 amino acids.

This clonotype came up a few times. The gene calls are TRBV20-1 and TRBJ2-1; 11 bases align to TRBD2. Looked up from germline, CDR1 is DFQATT and CDR2 is SNEGSKA (reference sequence). The ends lost 3 bases at V and 7 bases at J; junction bases unmatched: 8. CDR3 length equals 15 residues. The CDR3 region is CSASGPSGRWNEQFF. The CDR3 DNA is TGCAGTGCTAGCGGCCCTAGCGGGAGGTGGAATGAGCAGTTCTTC.

The J gene is TRBJ2-7, the V gene TRBV6-1, with no clear D. CDR1 and CDR2 (germline): MNHNS, SASEGT. Between the trimmed V and J ends, which lost 6 bases and 3 bases, there was a span of 9 bases. CDR3 length: 12 amino acids. The chain's CDR3 is CASRASSYEQYF. In nucleotides, the CDR3 is TGTGCCAGCAGGGCTAGTAGCTACGAGCAGTACTTC.

This clonotype was recorded once. The rearrangement uses TRBV28 and TRBJ1-1; D gene unclear. The CDR3 is 18 residues long. From germline, CDR1 is MDHEN and CDR2 SYDVKM. Between the trimmed V and J ends, which lost 4 bases and 7 bases, there was a span of 28 bases. CDR3 DNA sequence: TGTGCCAGCAGTTCACGACCCTATAAGGGCGAACGCAGTGATGAAGCTTTCTTT. Translation gives CASSSRPYKGERSDEAFF. Filled out from reference TRBV28 and TRBJ1-1, the complete variable domain reads DVKVTQSSRYLVKRTGEKVFLECVQDMDHENMFWYRQDPGLGLRLIYFSYDVKMKEKGDIPEGYSVSREKKERFSLILESASTNQTSMYLCASSSRPYKGERSDEAFFGQGTRLTVV.